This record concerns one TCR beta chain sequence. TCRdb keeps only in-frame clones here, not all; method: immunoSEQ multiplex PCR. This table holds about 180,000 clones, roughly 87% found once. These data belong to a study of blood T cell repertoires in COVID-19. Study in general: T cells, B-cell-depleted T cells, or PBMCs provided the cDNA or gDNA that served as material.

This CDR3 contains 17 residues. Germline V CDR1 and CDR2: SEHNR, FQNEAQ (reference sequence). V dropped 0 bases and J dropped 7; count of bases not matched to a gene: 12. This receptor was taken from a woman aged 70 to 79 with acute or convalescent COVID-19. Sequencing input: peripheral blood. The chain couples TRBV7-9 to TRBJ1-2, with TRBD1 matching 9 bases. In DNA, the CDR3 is TGTGCCAGCAGCTTAGCCTTTGGGGGACAGGGTGTTAGTGGCTACACCTTC. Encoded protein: CASSLAFGGQGVSGYTF. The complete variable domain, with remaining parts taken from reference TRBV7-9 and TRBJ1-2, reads DTGVSQNPRHKITKRGQNVTFRCDPISEHNRLYWYRQTLGQGPEFLTYFQNEAQLEKSRLLSDRFSAERPKGSFSTLEIQRTEQGDSAMYLCASSLAFGGQGVSGYTFGSGTRLTVV.